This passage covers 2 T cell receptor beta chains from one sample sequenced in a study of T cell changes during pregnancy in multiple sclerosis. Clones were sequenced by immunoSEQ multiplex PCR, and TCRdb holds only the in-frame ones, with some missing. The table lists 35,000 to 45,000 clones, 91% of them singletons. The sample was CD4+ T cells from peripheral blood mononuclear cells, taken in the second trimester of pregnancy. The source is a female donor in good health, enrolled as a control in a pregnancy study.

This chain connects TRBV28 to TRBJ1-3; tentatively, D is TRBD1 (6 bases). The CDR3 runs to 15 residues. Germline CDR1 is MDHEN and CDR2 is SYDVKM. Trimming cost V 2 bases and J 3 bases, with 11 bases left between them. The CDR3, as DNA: TGTGCCAGCAGTTTACCTTACAGGGTTGGAAACACCATATATTTT. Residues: CASSLPYRVGNTIYF.

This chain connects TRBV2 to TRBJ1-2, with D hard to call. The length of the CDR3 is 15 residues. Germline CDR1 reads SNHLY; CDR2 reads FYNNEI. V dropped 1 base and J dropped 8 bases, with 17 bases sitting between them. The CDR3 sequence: CASSEDFGRPRGYTF. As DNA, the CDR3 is TGTGCCAGCAGTGAAGATTTTGGGAGACCTCGGGGCTACACCTTC.